This TCR beta chain was captured in a study of blood T cells in healthy people across ages. Germline V gene lookup returns CDR1 KGHSH and CDR2 LQKENI. The CDR3 length is 15 residues. The germline V and J ends were trimmed by 6 bases and 0 bases, with 9 bases remaining between them. Remarks on this clonotype: Its antigen is not known.

Study-wide results and limits: In older individuals, TCR beta diversity per million T cells was lower, falling roughly linearly with age. Donor CMV status, an unknown factor, possibly confounded changes in expanded clonotypes.

Isolation per sample recovered at least 6.5 million PBMCs. With a J-beta primer mix and a sample-barcoded 5' primer, a second PCR ran about 7 to 11 cycles. Sequencing of every sample gave 3 million or more CDR3-containing paired-end reads. TCRdb processed the 5' RACE reads anew with MiXCR; each CDR3 protein has one entry. This sample carries 1,300,000 or so distinct CDR3 sequences, 59% of them seen once, and the ten largest clones take more than 6%. The specimen was blood. The TCR sequence derives from a man between 18 and 29 years old in good health. This chain connects TRBV18 to TRBJ2-6, with unresolved D. The CDR3 DNA sequence: TGTGCCAGCTCGCCTGTACTCTCTGGGGCCAACGTCCTGACTTTC. Protein: CASSPVLSGANVLTF. The complete variable domain, with remaining parts taken from reference TRBV18 and TRBJ2-6, reads NAGVMQNPRHLVRRRGQEARLRCSPMKGHSHVYWYRQLPEEGLKFMVYLQKENIIDESGMPKERFSAEFPKEGPSILRIQQVVRGDSAAYFCASSPVLSGANVLTFGAGSRLTVL.